Included here is one T cell receptor beta chain sequence, with context. These data originate in a study of cytomegalovirus exposure and HLA in healthy donors. Use of 60 Vbeta and 13 Jbeta primers characterized the PCR. Using immunoSEQ multiplex PCR, the repertoire was profiled, and TCRdb retains in-frame clones only, with some absent. In the table there are some 76,000 clones, less than 80% of which are singletons. The ends lost 4 bases at V and 4 bases at J; junction bases unmatched: 6. CDR3 size: 16 residues. The germline V gene has CDR1 SGHNT and CDR2 YYREEE (reference sequence). The sequence came from a woman aged 40 to 50 in good health and CMV-seropositive. The specimen was PBMCs. The chain combines TRBV5-4 with TRBJ1-3; 12 bases are a match to TRBD1. CDR3 residues: CASSLGTGGLGNTIYF. The CDR3 DNA reads as TGTGCCAGCAGCCTCGGGACAGGGGGCCTAGGAAACACCATATATTTT.